These T cell receptor beta chains were read from a single sample in a study of blood T cells in healthy people across ages. TCRdb recomputed calls from the 5' RACE reads with MiXCR, one row per CDR3 protein. This sample carries 1.5 million to 1.9 million distinct CDR3 sequences, 35% to 45% of them seen once, and the ten largest clones take under 5%. The sequenced material came from blood. The receptors derive from a young woman in good health. Both conserved end residues are part of each CDR3. Fields, in order: clone size, J gene, D gene, V gene, CDR3 DNA, CDR3 protein. D genes are given only for firm matches. Clone size is given for some rows only: seen once, a few or many times, or a class if the clone is expanded.

clone_size: many; j_call: TRBJ2-7; d_call: NA; v_call: TRBV4-1; cdr3_nt: TGCGCCAGCAGCCAAGACCGACCCTACGAGCAGTACTTC; cdr3_aa: CASSQDRPYEQYF
clone_size: few; j_call: TRBJ2-1; d_call: TRBD2; v_call: TRBV9; cdr3_nt: TGTGCCAGCAGCGTCGGCAGGGAGGGCAATGAGCAGTTCTTC; cdr3_aa: CASSVGREGNEQFF
clone_size: few; j_call: TRBJ2-7; d_call: NA; v_call: TRBV7-9; cdr3_nt: TGTGCCAGCAGCTTATCGGCAGGGCCTAAACGTTACGAGCAGTACTTC; cdr3_aa: CASSLSAGPKRYEQYF
clone_size: few; j_call: TRBJ2-3; d_call: NA; v_call: TRBV4-3; cdr3_nt: TGCGCCAGCAGCCAAGATGGACCCCCGGGGGCTCGCACAGATACGCAGTATTTT; cdr3_aa: CASSQDGPPGARTDTQYF
clone_size: NA; j_call: TRBJ2-7; d_call: NA; v_call: TRBV2; cdr3_nt: TGTGCCAGCAACAGTGACTCCTACGAGCAGTACTTC; cdr3_aa: CASNSDSYEQYF
clone_size: few; j_call: TRBJ1-2; d_call: TRBD1; v_call: TRBV12-3/TRBV12-4; cdr3_nt: TGTGCCAGCAGTTTCCCAGGGGGCCATGGCTACACCTTC; cdr3_aa: CASSFPGGHGYTF
clone_size: NA; j_call: TRBJ2-7; d_call: TRBD2; v_call: TRBV5-6; cdr3_nt: TGTGCCAGCAGCCTGGGACTAGCGGGACTTTCCCAGTACTTC; cdr3_aa: CASSLGLAGLSQYF
clone_size: NA; j_call: TRBJ2-3; d_call: TRBD2; v_call: TRBV13; cdr3_nt: TGTGCCAGCAGCCCCGGAGGTAGCGGGAGCGGGGCAGATACGCAGTATTTT; cdr3_aa: CASSPGGSGSGADTQYF
clone_size: few; j_call: TRBJ2-7; d_call: TRBD2; v_call: TRBV12-3/TRBV12-4; cdr3_nt: TGTGCCAGCACCTCGGGACTAGCGGGAGTTGACGAGCAGTACTTC; cdr3_aa: CASTSGLAGVDEQYF
clone_size: NA; j_call: TRBJ2-7; d_call: NA; v_call: TRBV15; cdr3_nt: TGTGCCACCAGTCCGACAGGTCTGTGGCCTAGGTACGAGCAGTACTTC; cdr3_aa: CATSPTGLWPRYEQYF
clone_size: few; j_call: TRBJ2-1; d_call: TRBD2; v_call: TRBV10-3; cdr3_nt: TGTGCCATCAGCACTAGCGGCATGGGGTCCTACAATGAGCAGTTCTTC; cdr3_aa: CAISTSGMGSYNEQFF
clone_size: few; j_call: TRBJ2-3; d_call: NA; v_call: TRBV4-1; cdr3_nt: TGCGCCAGCAGCCGCAATGTACTAGCCGAACGCACAGATACGCAGTATTTT; cdr3_aa: CASSRNVLAERTDTQYF
clone_size: NA; j_call: TRBJ2-1; d_call: NA; v_call: TRBV4-3; cdr3_nt: TGCGCCAGCAGCCAAGGGTCGGCAGCGAGCTCCTACAATGAGCAGTTCTTC; cdr3_aa: CASSQGSAASSYNEQFF
clone_size: few; j_call: TRBJ1-1; d_call: NA; v_call: TRBV18; cdr3_nt: TGTGCCAGCTCACCTAACGGAAACACTGAAGCTTTCTTT; cdr3_aa: CASSPNGNTEAFF
clone_size: NA; j_call: TRBJ1-1; d_call: NA; v_call: TRBV29-1; cdr3_nt: TGCAGCGTCGAGGGGGGGGTGGGGGACACTGAAGCTTTCTTT; cdr3_aa: CSVEGGVGDTEAFF
clone_size: NA; j_call: TRBJ1-2; d_call: NA; v_call: TRBV27; cdr3_nt: TGTGCCAGCAGTGTCTACTTGGGGGGGAGTCTTGGTGGCTACACCTTC; cdr3_aa: CASSVYLGGSLGGYTF
clone_size: once; j_call: TRBJ2-3; d_call: NA; v_call: TRBV6-5; cdr3_nt: TGTGCCGCCAGCCTACGGGTAGCTGGCACAGATACGCAGTATTTT; cdr3_aa: CAASLRVAGTDTQYF
clone_size: NA; j_call: TRBJ2-5; d_call: NA; v_call: TRBV3-1; cdr3_nt: TGTGCCAGCAGCCAAGATTTGCCAGGGACCTACCAAGAGACCCAGTACTTC; cdr3_aa: CASSQDLPGTYQETQYF
clone_size: NA; j_call: TRBJ1-5; d_call: NA; v_call: TRBV12-3/TRBV12-4; cdr3_nt: TGTGCCAGCAGTTTCGGCAGATCCTATAGCAATCAGCCCCAGCATTTT; cdr3_aa: CASSFGRSYSNQPQHF
clone_size: few; j_call: TRBJ2-7; d_call: NA; v_call: TRBV28; cdr3_nt: TGTGCCAGCAGTTTTTCGCGGAGGGCCCAGTACTTC; cdr3_aa: CASSFSRRAQYF
clone_size: NA; j_call: TRBJ2-7; d_call: NA; v_call: TRBV6-5; cdr3_nt: TGTGCCAGCAGCCAGACCCACAGCTCCTACAAGCAGTACTTC; cdr3_aa: CASSQTHSSYKQYF
clone_size: NA; j_call: TRBJ2-3; d_call: TRBD2; v_call: TRBV12-3/TRBV12-4; cdr3_nt: TGTGCCAGCAGTATCCGGGGGGGGCGCACAGATACGCAGTATTTT; cdr3_aa: CASSIRGGRTDTQYF
clone_size: NA; j_call: TRBJ2-7; d_call: NA; v_call: TRBV7-9; cdr3_nt: TGTGCCAGCAGCTCAGCACGAACAGGGAGCTCCTACAATGAGCAGTACTTC; cdr3_aa: CASSSARTGSSYNEQYF
clone_size: few; j_call: TRBJ1-2; d_call: NA; v_call: TRBV12-3/TRBV12-4; cdr3_nt: TGTGCCAGCAGTTTAGCGACCAGGGTTAGCGGCTACACCTTC; cdr3_aa: CASSLATRVSGYTF
clone_size: NA; j_call: TRBJ1-1; d_call: TRBD1; v_call: TRBV7-8; cdr3_nt: TGTGCCAGCAGCTTAGAGGGACAGGGGATGAACACTGAAGCTTTCTTT; cdr3_aa: CASSLEGQGMNTEAFF
clone_size: NA; j_call: TRBJ2-7; d_call: NA; v_call: TRBV4-3; cdr3_nt: TGCGCCAGCAGCCAAGCAGGGTCTCCATACTACGAGCAGTACTTC; cdr3_aa: CASSQAGSPYYEQYF
clone_size: NA; j_call: TRBJ1-5; d_call: NA; v_call: TRBV6-1; cdr3_nt: TGTGCCAGCAGCAGGTACGACAATCAGCCCCAGCATTTT; cdr3_aa: CASSRYDNQPQHF
clone_size: NA; j_call: TRBJ2-2; d_call: TRBD2; v_call: TRBV4-2; cdr3_nt: TGTGCCAGCAGCCAAGATAAGAGCGGGAGCTATATGGGGACCGGGGAGCTGTTTTTT; cdr3_aa: CASSQDKSGSYMGTGELFF
clone_size: few; j_call: TRBJ2-3; d_call: NA; v_call: TRBV13; cdr3_nt: TGTGCCAGCAGCTTATCCCAGCGGTACACAGATACGCAGTATTTT; cdr3_aa: CASSLSQRYTDTQYF
clone_size: NA; j_call: TRBJ1-5; d_call: NA; v_call: TRBV6-5; cdr3_nt: TGTGCCAGCAGCTCCACAGGGATCCTTAATCAGCCCCAGCATTTT; cdr3_aa: CASSSTGILNQPQHF
clone_size: NA; j_call: TRBJ1-5; d_call: NA; v_call: TRBV18; cdr3_nt: TGTGCCAGCTCACCTCAGGGTAGCGTGCAGCCCCAGCATTTT; cdr3_aa: CASSPQGSVQPQHF
clone_size: NA; j_call: TRBJ2-1; d_call: NA; v_call: TRBV7-2; cdr3_nt: TGTGCCAGCAGCTTGAGCCACCTAGGTTTCAATGAGCAGTTCTTC; cdr3_aa: CASSLSHLGFNEQFF
clone_size: few; j_call: TRBJ2-1; d_call: NA; v_call: TRBV5-1; cdr3_nt: TGCGCCAGCAGTTCAGGGAACCCCTACAATGAGCAGTTCTTC; cdr3_aa: CASSSGNPYNEQFF
clone_size: NA; j_call: TRBJ2-3; d_call: TRBD2; v_call: TRBV27; cdr3_nt: TGTGCCAGCAGTTCGCTGGGACTATCCAACACAGATACGCAGTATTTT; cdr3_aa: CASSSLGLSNTDTQYF
clone_size: NA; j_call: TRBJ1-2; d_call: NA; v_call: TRBV6-5; cdr3_nt: TGTGCCAGCAGTTACTCGGGATCTCGGGGTGGCTACACCTTC; cdr3_aa: CASSYSGSRGGYTF
clone_size: NA; j_call: TRBJ1-6; d_call: NA; v_call: TRBV14; cdr3_nt: TGTGCCAGCAGCCTTTCCGGGACATTTAGTCTCCACTTT; cdr3_aa: CASSLSGTFSLHF
clone_size: many; j_call: TRBJ1-5; d_call: NA; v_call: TRBV28; cdr3_nt: TGTGCCAGCAGGGGCAATCAGCCCCAGCATTTT; cdr3_aa: CASRGNQPQHF
clone_size: NA; j_call: TRBJ1-1; d_call: NA; v_call: TRBV7-8; cdr3_nt: TGTGCCAGCAGCACGGACAGTACCACTGAAGCTTTCTTT; cdr3_aa: CASSTDSTTEAFF
clone_size: NA; j_call: TRBJ2-3; d_call: NA; v_call: TRBV6-1; cdr3_nt: TGTGCCAGCAGTGAGAACACAGATACGCAGTATTTT; cdr3_aa: CASSENTDTQYF